The rows below give T cell receptor beta chains drawn from one sample of a study of graft-versus-host responses after intestinal transplantation. Sequencing used immunoSEQ multiplex PCR; TCRdb keeps in-frame clones, though not all of them. The table records 80,000 to 95,000 clones, just over 90% of them present only once. These receptors' targets are unknown. Material: unstimulated CD8+ T cells sorted from spleen or lymph node cells, obtained before intestinal transplant. The receptor source for this set is a human donor who received an intestinal transplant. CDR3s leave out the opening cysteine and the closing phenylalanine or tryptophan. The order of the fields is J gene, V gene, CDR3 protein.

>TRBJ2-7|TRBV27
ASNAGGTYEQY
>TRBJ2-1|TRBV5-1
ASSLTSGGYNEQF
>TRBJ2-3|TRBV19
ASSIGNAGGLTDTQY
>TRBJ2-3|TRBV2
ASSDSASGGADTASTDTQY
>TRBJ2-7|TRBV6-4
ASSPHPYKY
>TRBJ1-6|TRBV19
ASGDGDNSPLH
>TRBJ1-2|TRBV29-1
SVEEPGQGNYGYT
>TRBJ1-2|TRBV6-1
ASSGGAGAPTNYGYT
>TRBJ2-5|TRBV7-9
ASRDRAETQY
>TRBJ2-1|TRBV7-6
ASSLLEGNNEQF
>TRBJ1-1|TRBV30
AWSRTGGTEAF
>TRBJ2-1|TRBV4-3
ASSQEPSGGASYNEQF
>TRBJ2-7|TRBV9
ASSVGGGTYEQY
>TRBJ2-7|TRBV23-1
ASSSRLGYEQY
>TRBJ2-7|TRBV5-1
ASSLGAGYEQY
>TRBJ1-1|TRBV7-9
ASSSSGYTEAF
>TRBJ1-1|TRBV30
AWSVQEGTEAF
>TRBJ2-1|TRBV12-5
ASGLVKTGGGDEQF
>TRBJ1-1|TRBV4-3
ASSQDRGVNTEAF
>TRBJ2-5|TRBV7-2
ASSPQGGGPQY
>TRBJ1-6|TRBV19
ASSLFSDRLNNSPLH
>TRBJ1-3|TRBV5-6
ASIEASSGNTIY